The 24 T cell receptor beta chains below come from one sample, sequenced in a study of T cells in Graves' hyperthyroidism and ophthalmopathy. Using RNA transcripts as the source, TCR beta CDR3 regions were amplified. The HTBI set primed first-round TCR CDR3 RT-PCR. TCRdb passed the multiplex PCR reads through MiXCR, listing each CDR3 protein once. The sample has 250,000 to 400,000 distinct CDR3 sequences; around 13% are singletons. What was sequenced was blood. These receptor sequences come from a woman aged 40 to 49 with Graves' ophthalmopathy.

This clonotype was seen at least ten times. The chain employs TRBV12-3 or TRBV12-4 and TRBJ1-5, with D uncertain. The CDR3 totals 14 residues. Trimming shortened V by 3 bases and J by 1 base, and 7 bases separated the two germline ends. The CDR3 nucleotides are TGTGCCAGCAGTTTTAAGTCCAGCAATCAGCCCCAGCATTTT. Its protein product is CASSFKSSNQPQHF.

V is TRBV7-6 and J is TRBJ2-6; D possibly corresponds to TRBD2 (5 bases). CDR1 and CDR2 from the germline V gene are SGHVS and FNYEAQ. Trimming took 2 bases from V and 3 from J, leaving 11 bases between them. This CDR3 contains 16 residues. As DNA, the CDR3 is TGTGCCAGCAGCTTATTTGAGGGCGTTGGGGCCAACGTCCTGACTTTC. Its translation is CASSLFEGVGANVLTF. Complete variable domain (other parts from reference TRBV7-6 and TRBJ2-6): GAGVSQSPRYKVTKRGQDVALRCDPISGHVSLYWYRQALGQGPEFLTYFNYEAQQDKSGLPNDRFSAERPEGSISTLTIQRTEQRDSAMYRCASSLFEGVGANVLTFGAGSRLTVL.

V is TRBV3-1 and J is TRBJ2-1, with 9 nucleotides matching TRBD2. This CDR3 has 18 amino acids. V trimming: 1 base; J trimming: 8 bases; junction bases outside the gene matches: 15. Germline V lookup: CDR1 LGHDT, CDR2 YNNKEL (reference sequence). The CDR3 DNA is TGTGCCAGCAGCCAAGTCTTGGCGGGGGGGTCTCAGTTCTATGAGCAGTTCTTC. Its translation is CASSQVLAGGSQFYEQFF.

This chain uses TRBV11-2 with TRBJ1-5; D is unresolved. The CDR3 length is 15 residues. V lost 5 bases, J lost 0 bases, and 11 bases lay in between. Germline-derived CDR1 and CDR2 are SGHAT and FQNNGV. This CDR3 is CASSHSDYSNQPQHF. The CDR3 DNA reads as TGTGCCAGCAGCCACTCGGATTATAGCAATCAGCCCCAGCATTTT.

This clonotype occurred many times. The genes are TRBV6-1 and TRBJ2-5; 9 nucleotides match TRBD2. The CDR3 is 14 amino acids. V trimming: 6 bases; J trimming: 4 bases; junction bases outside the gene matches: 6. Per the germline V gene, CDR1 is MNHNS and CDR2 is SASEGT. For the CDR3, the DNA is TGTGCCAGCAGGTTAGCGGGAGAAGGAGAGACCCAGTACTTC. Translation: CASRLAGEGETQYF.

The table lists this clonotype with a few counts. V gene TRBV7-2 combines with J gene TRBJ2-7; TRBD1 matches at 9 bases. Germline lookup yields CDR1 SGHTA and CDR2 FQGNSA. After removal of 1 base from V and 3 bases from J, the junction contained 4 bases not matched to a gene. The CDR3 extends over 15 amino acids. Here the CDR3 DNA reads TGTGCCAGCAGCTTAGGGGGACAGGGCTACTACGAGCAGTACTTC. Its translation is CASSLGGQGYYEQYF.

With regard to this clonotype: This may be a read error, as it is one base from a much larger clone. The CDR3 region is CASSLSTTGAFF. CDR3 bases: TGTGCCAGCAGCTTAAGCACCACTGGAGCTTTCTTT. The chain is built from TRBV7-9 and TRBJ1-1, with D unclear. CDR1 is SEHNR, CDR2 FQNEAQ, per germline (reference sequence). The CDR3 has 12 residues. The full variable domain, with the rest looked up from reference TRBV7-9 and TRBJ1-1, is DTGVSQNPRHKITKRGQNVTFRCDPISEHNRLYWYRQTLGQGPEFLTYFQNEAQLEKSRLLSDRFSAERPKGSFSTLEIQRTEQGDSAMYLCASSLSTTGAFFGQGTRLTVV.

This rearrangement joins TRBV2 to TRBJ1-5; D is unclear. V gave up 8 bases and J gave up 2 bases, with 10 bases separating them. In germline, CDR1 is SNHLY, CDR2 FYNNEI. This CDR3 has 13 residues. This CDR3 is CASGFMGNQPQHF. CDR3 DNA: TGTGCCAGCGGGTTTATGGGCAATCAGCCCCAGCATTTT.

The sample holds many counts of this clonotype. The chain's CDR3 is CASSSSLAGTDTQYF. CDR3 coding DNA: TGTGCCAGCAGTTCGTCACTAGCGGGGACAGATACGCAGTATTTT. The V and J genes are TRBV27 and TRBJ2-3, with 10 bases aligning to TRBD2. The CDR3 consists of 15 residues. CDR1 is MNHEY, CDR2 SMNVEV, per germline (reference sequence). Trimming took 4 bases from V and 3 from J; bases not matched to a gene: 4.

This clonotype was counted ten times or more. The rearrangement links TRBV11-2 to TRBJ1-1; TRBD1 is a possible D gene (6 bases). CDR1 SGHAT and CDR2 FQNNGV come from the germline V gene. The CDR3 spans 16 residues. Between the trimmed V and J ends, which lost 5 bases and 6 bases, there was a span of 22 bases. The CDR3 here is CASSPTNTGTTSEAFF. In nucleotides, the CDR3 is TGTGCCAGCAGCCCTACCAACACCGGGACAACGTCTGAAGCTTTCTTT.

This clonotype has a count of ten or more. The J gene is TRBJ2-7, the V gene TRBV7-8, with D perhaps TRBD2 (7 bases). The CDR3 spans 16 residues. Germline CDR1 reads SGHVS; CDR2 reads FQNEAQ. V lost 0 bases to trimming and J lost 3 bases, with 15 bases between them. CDR3: CASSLAGGTRVYEQYF. DNA for the CDR3: TGTGCCAGCAGCTTAGCGGGGGGGACAAGGGTCTACGAGCAGTACTTC. Variable domain in full (rest from reference TRBV7-8 and TRBJ2-7): GAGVSQSPRYKVAKRGQDVALRCDPISGHVSLFWYQQALGQGPEFLTYFQNEAQLDKSGLPSDRFFAERPEGSVSTLKIQRTQQEDSAVYLCASSLAGGTRVYEQYFGPGTRLTVT.

This clonotype was counted between two and nine times. The rearrangement joins TRBV7-9 to TRBJ1-1, with 9 bases aligning to TRBD1. The CDR3 spans 16 residues. Germline trimming cut 0 bases from V and 1 base from J; bases unmatched to any gene: 3. Per germline, CDR1 SEHNR and CDR2 FQNEAQ (reference sequence). The CDR3 protein is CASSLAWTGENTEAFF. The CDR3 coding sequence is TGTGCCAGCAGCTTAGCTTGGACAGGGGAGAACACTGAAGCTTTCTTT.

Ten or more counts support this clonotype. The chain recombines TRBV11-2 with TRBJ1-3; D is possibly TRBD1 (6 bases). Germline assignment: CDR1 SGHAT and CDR2 FQNNGV. The CDR3 consists of 17 residues. Trimming stripped 5 bases from V and 0 bases from J, with 17 bases between. CDR3 nucleotides: TGTGCCAGCAGCCCAAAGCTGGGGGGCGCCTCTGGAAACACCATATATTTT. This sequence encodes CASSPKLGGASGNTIYF.

This clonotype was detected once. A much larger clone lies a single base off, so this may be a read error. This CDR3 is missing its conserved last phenylalanine or tryptophan, likely due to a read error. The chain combines TRBV6-2 or TRBV6-3 with TRBJ1-4; a weak D match, TRBD1 (5 bases). Trimming took off 2 bases at V and 4 bases at J, with 11 bases between the two ends. The length of the CDR3 is 15 residues. Germline loops: CDR1 MNHEY, CDR2 SVGEGT. The CDR3 DNA is TGTGCCAGCAGTTACGCCGGGGGGGTTAATGAAAAACTGTTTTCT. Its translation: CASSYAGGVNEKLFS.

This clonotype has a count of ten or more. V and J are TRBV2 and TRBJ1-6; D unresolved. V lost 4 bases and J 8 bases, leaving 3 bases between the germline ends. CDR1 and CDR2 from the germline V gene are SNHLY and FYNNEI. This CDR3 contains 11 residues. The CDR3 bases are TGTGCCAGCAGTGTTGATTCACCCCTCCACTTT. Translation gives CASSVDSPLHF.

This clonotype was seen repeatedly, ten times or more. This chain connects TRBV11-3 to TRBJ2-7; D unclear. CDR3 length: 14 residues. V lost 1 base to trimming and J lost 3 bases, with 10 bases between them. Germline assignment: CDR1 SGHNT and CDR2 YENEEA. This CDR3 reads CASSLGRGSYEQYF. CDR3 DNA: TGTGCCAGCAGCTTAGGAAGAGGCAGCTACGAGCAGTACTTC.

This clonotype came up many times. The rearrangement links TRBV6-1 to TRBJ1-1; 10 positions match TRBD1. The V gene's germline CDR1 is MNHNS and CDR2 SASEGT. This CDR3 comprises 13 residues. J lost 6 bases, V lost 6 bases, and 4 bases had no gene match. This CDR3 reads CASRGQGFSEAFF. For the CDR3, the DNA is TGTGCCAGCAGGGGACAGGGGTTCTCTGAAGCTTTCTTT.

This clonotype came up many times. In DNA form, the CDR3 reads TGTGCTAGTGGCGAGGGCGTAGATACGCAGTATTTT. It specifies CASGEGVDTQYF. This chain joins TRBV12-5 and TRBJ2-3; maybe TRBD2 (5 bases). The germline V gene encodes CDR1 LGHNT and CDR2 FRNRAP. V dropped 6 bases and J dropped 5 bases, with 9 bases sitting between them. CDR3 length: 12 residues.

The sample holds many counts of this clonotype. The V call is TRBV20-1, the J call TRBJ2-1; D is perhaps TRBD1 or TRBD2 (5 bases each). The ends were cut back, 0 bases at V and 9 bases at J, with 15 bases in the middle. The CDR3 runs to 14 residues. CDR1 is DFQATT, CDR2 SNEGSKA, per germline (reference sequence). DNA of the CDR3: TGCAGTGCTAGAGATATGGGAACGAGGGGTGAGCAGTTCTTC. Protein sequence: CSARDMGTRGEQFF.

This clonotype was picked up many times. The chain employs TRBV7-9 and TRBJ2-7, with 7 positions matching TRBD2. Germline V gives CDR1 SEHNR, CDR2 FQNEAQ (reference sequence). V lost 11 bases and J lost 3; bases outside the gene matches: 7. The CDR3 has 12 amino acids. The CDR3 region has the DNA TGTGCCTGTGGGAGGACTAGCTACGAGCAGTACTTC. This translates into CACGRTSYEQYF.

This clonotype appeared many times. The chain is built from TRBV2 and TRBJ2-3; TRBD2 agrees at 12 bases. The CDR3 has 15 amino acids. Trimming took 2 bases from V and 4 from J; bases not matched to a gene: 1. The germline V gene encodes CDR1 SNHLY and CDR2 FYNNEI. The CDR3 here is CASSELAGGADTQYF. CDR3 coding DNA: TGTGCCAGCAGTGAACTAGCGGGGGGGGCAGATACGCAGTATTTT.

This clonotype was observed a few times. The chain combines TRBV19 with TRBJ2-7; the match to TRBD2 covers 12 bases. This CDR3 contains 15 residues. Germline values: CDR1 LNHDA, CDR2 SQIVND (reference sequence). With 0 bases clipped from V and 3 bases from J, the junction kept 0 bases outside the gene matches. CDR3 sequence reads: CASSIELAGGYEQYF. CDR3 sequence (DNA): TGTGCCAGTAGTATAGAACTAGCGGGGGGCTACGAGCAGTACTTC.

This clonotype turned up a few times. The V gene is TRBV5-1, the J gene TRBJ2-1, with a weak D call TRBD2 (5 bases). Per the germline V gene, CDR1 is SGHRS and CDR2 is YFSETQ. Trimming pared 0 bases from V and 6 bases from J, leaving 13 bases between. The CDR3 is 15 amino acids. The CDR3 nucleotides are TGCGCCAGCAGCTTGGGCTCGAGCGGCTGCAATGAGCAGTTCTTC. Protein: CASSLGSSGCNEQFF.

This clonotype was counted a few times. The chain is built from TRBV3-1 and TRBJ2-2, with D hard to call. Germline-derived CDR1 and CDR2 are LGHDT and YNNKEL (reference sequence). V was cut by 5 bases and J by 8 bases, with 9 bases left in between. This CDR3 has 12 amino acids. The CDR3 protein is CASSERWGELFF. For the CDR3, the DNA is TGTGCCAGCAGCGAAAGATGGGGGGAGCTGTTTTTT.